The 17 T cell receptor beta chains reported below all come from one sample, sequenced in a study of T cell responses to AZD1222 COVID-19 vaccine. The assay was immunoSEQ multiplex PCR, and TCRdb's table has in-frame clones only and misses some. This sample has over 130,000 clones; about 91% occur once, and the top ten carry 3% to 4.5%. The sample consisted of peripheral blood, taken on day 0 of AZD1222 vaccination. Receptors originate from an adult in good health.

This sequence joins TRBV6-5 and TRBJ1-3; D gene ambiguous. This CDR3 is built from 16 residues. Germline values: CDR1 MNHEY, CDR2 SVGAGI. Deletions cut 0 bases from V and 1 base from J, with 10 bases between. CDR3 bases: TGTGCCAGCAGTTACTCGATGGCGGGGTCTGGAAACACCATATATTTT. Amino acid sequence: CASSYSMAGSGNTIYF.

The chain recombines TRBV30 with TRBJ1-4, with 7 bases that match TRBD1. The J segment lost 8 bases and the V segment lost 2 bases, leaving 14 bases of the junction unmatched. There are 16 residues in the CDR3. Germline V gene lookup returns CDR1 GTSNPN and CDR2 SVGIG (reference sequence). CDR3 amino acids: CAWSSRATGDYEKLFF. The CDR3 DNA is TGTGCCTGGAGTTCGAGGGCCACAGGGGACTACGAAAAACTGTTTTTT. The full variable domain, its missing parts supplied by reference TRBV30 and TRBJ1-4, is SQTIHQWPATLVQPVGSPLSLECTVEGTSNPNLYWYRQAAGRGLQLLFYSVGIGQISSEVPQNLSASRPQDRQFILSSKKLLLSDSGFYLCAWSSRATGDYEKLFFGSGTQLSVL.

The rearrangement joins TRBV7-2 to TRBJ1-2; 7 nucleotides agree with TRBD1. The ends lost 5 bases at V and 5 bases at J; junction bases unmatched: 8. The V gene's germline CDR1 is SGHTA and CDR2 FQGNSA. The CDR3 length is 14 residues. DNA of the CDR3: TGTGCCAGCAGCCGGGACAGCACGTTATATGGCTACACCTTC. Translated: CASSRDSTLYGYTF. Combining the CDR3 with reference TRBV7-2 and TRBJ1-2 gives the whole variable domain GAGVSQSPSNKVTEKGKDVELRCDPISGHTALYWYRQSLGQGLEFLIYFQGNSAPDKSGLPSDRFSAERTGGSVSTLTIQRTQQEDSAVYLCASSRDSTLYGYTFGSGTRLTVV.

The V and J genes are TRBV29-1 and TRBJ1-5; no clear D gene. Trimming took off 5 bases at V and 6 bases at J, with 14 bases between the two ends. CDR1 is SQVTM and CDR2 is ANQGSEA in the germline V gene. CDR3 size: 13 residues. The CDR3 protein is CSVLLEGIQPQHF. The CDR3 region has the DNA TGCAGCGTTCTATTGGAGGGAATTCAGCCCCAGCATTTT.

The CDR3 nucleotides read TGTGCCAGTAGTATAGGGGCTGGGGGAACTGAAGCTTTCTTT. Its translation is CASSIGAGGTEAFF. The chain is built from TRBV19 and TRBJ1-1; D might be TRBD1 (5 bases). V lost 1 base to trimming and J lost 5 bases, with 11 bases between them. The CDR3 totals 14 residues. Germline V CDR1 and CDR2: LNHDA, SQIVND (reference sequence).

This chain connects TRBV27 to TRBJ1-3; D remains unclear. Germline loops: CDR1 MNHEY, CDR2 SMNVEV (reference sequence). This CDR3 is built from 14 residues. The V end was cut by 4 bases, the J end by 5 bases, with 12 bases between. CDR3 nucleotides: TGTGCCAGCAGTTCTCCCCTAGAGCGAAACACCATATATTTT. This gives the protein CASSSPLERNTIYF.

The chain combines TRBV24-1 with TRBJ2-2, with a weak D call TRBD2 (6 bases). Per germline, CDR1 KGHDR and CDR2 SFDVKD. CDR3 length equals 15 residues. The germline V and J ends were trimmed by 6 bases and 5 bases, with 15 bases remaining between them. CDR3 sequence: CATSRRRGRTGELFF. CDR3 in DNA: TGTGCCACCAGTAGGAGGAGGGGTAGAACCGGGGAGCTGTTTTTT.

This rearrangement joins TRBV3-1 (or the pseudogene TRBV3-2) to TRBJ1-3, with D uncertain. The CDR3 consists of 15 residues. Germline V gene sequence: CDR1 LGHDT, CDR2 YNNKEL (reference sequence). Deletions cut 0 bases from V and 0 bases from J, with 6 bases between. CDR3 protein: CASSQEGFSGNTIYF. CDR3 nucleotide sequence: TGTGCCAGCAGCCAAGAAGGGTTCTCTGGAAACACCATATATTTT.

The chain has TRBV5-1 and TRBJ2-3; 12 bases match TRBD2. Germline V gene data show CDR1 as SGHRS and CDR2 as YFSETQ. This CDR3 comprises 16 residues. The V segment lost 3 bases and the J segment 6 bases; nucleotides outside the gene matches: 8. The CDR3 loop reads CASSSPLAGGTDTQYF. As DNA, the CDR3 is TGCGCCAGCAGCTCCCCTCTAGCGGGAGGGACCGATACGCAGTATTTT.

The genes are TRBV7-2 and TRBJ2-3; D remains unclear. This CDR3 is 15 amino acids long. Germline CDR1 reads SGHTA; CDR2 reads FQGNSA. Between the trimmed V and J ends, which lost 1 base and 2 bases, there was a span of 10 bases. CDR3 in amino acids: CASSLGRRHTDTQYF. For the CDR3, the DNA is TGTGCCAGCAGCTTAGGACGACGGCACACAGATACGCAGTATTTT.

The V gene is TRBV2, the J gene TRBJ1-6; the D is unclear. Trimming cost V 0 bases and J 3 bases, with 6 bases left between them. Germline V gene data show CDR1 as SNHLY and CDR2 as FYNNEI. This CDR3 is built from 15 residues. The CDR3 sequence is CASSEALGYNSPLHF. In DNA, the CDR3 is TGTGCCAGCAGTGAAGCGCTCGGCTATAATTCACCCCTCCACTTT.

This sequence joins TRBV25-1 and TRBJ1-3; D gene unclear. V gave up 1 base and J gave up 1 base, with 5 bases separating them. The CDR3 is 14 residues long. Germline V gene data show CDR1 as MGHDK and CDR2 as SYGVNS. The CDR3 sequence is CASSESRSGNTIYF. As DNA, the CDR3 is TGTGCCAGCAGTGAATCCAGGTCTGGAAACACCATATATTTT. Full variable domain (outside the CDR3, taken from reference TRBV25-1 and TRBJ1-3): EADIYQTPRYLVIGTGKKITLECSQTMGHDKMYWYQQDPGMELHLIHYSYGVNSTEKGDLSSESTVSRIRTEHFPLTLESARPSHTSQYLCASSESRSGNTIYFGEGSWLTVV.

This clone was counted a single time. V gene TRBV27 combines with J gene TRBJ1-1; tentative D call: TRBD1 (6 bases). Germline loops: CDR1 MNHEY, CDR2 SMNVEV (reference sequence). The length of the CDR3 is 15 residues. The V end was cut by 9 bases, the J end by 5 bases, with 22 bases between. CDR3 sequence (DNA): TGTGCCAGTTCCTCAGCGGGGGGGCTAGAGACTGAAGCTTTCTTT. Encoded protein: CASSSAGGLETEAFF.

The CDR3 nucleotides read TGTGCCACCAGCAGAGAAGGGGCATTCACTGAAGCTTTCTTT. This translates into CATSREGAFTEAFF. The chain has TRBV15 and TRBJ1-1; TRBD1 is a possible D gene (5 bases). This CDR3 comprises 14 residues. Looked up from germline, CDR1 is LNHNV and CDR2 is YYDKDF (reference sequence). Trimming left V 0 bases short and J 4 bases short, with 9 bases between.

The chain combines TRBV27 with TRBJ2-1, with TRBD2 identical over 9 bases. Germline CDR1 reads MNHEY; CDR2 reads SMNVEV (reference sequence). The CDR3 runs 19 residues. After removal of 3 bases from V and 3 bases from J, the junction contained 15 bases not matched to a gene. DNA of the CDR3: TGTGCCAGCAGTTTCCTCCGAAGCGGGAGGATCTTAGGCTACAATGAGCAGTTCTTC. As protein: CASSFLRSGRILGYNEQFF.

The gene calls are TRBV30 and TRBJ1-1; a weak D match, TRBD1 (5 bases). This CDR3 has 16 amino acids. Trimming took off 7 bases at V and 1 base at J, with 22 bases between the two ends. Germline lookup yields CDR1 GTSNPN and CDR2 SVGIG (reference sequence). CDR3 coding DNA: TGTGCCTCCCACCCGGGGGGGACTAATCCGAACACTGAAGCTTTCTTT. Its protein is CASHPGGTNPNTEAFF.

The CDR3 loop is CAISDAGKREKLFF. CDR3 bases: TGTGCCATCAGTGACGCAGGGAAGAGGGAAAAACTGTTTTTT. V and J are TRBV10-3 and TRBJ1-4; D may be TRBD1 (5 bases). The CDR3 loop spans 14 amino acids. CDR1 is ENHRY and CDR2 is SYGVKD in the germline V gene. Trimming took 3 bases from V and 8 from J, leaving 13 bases between them.